This T cell receptor beta chain appears in the sequencing data of a study of T cell changes during pregnancy in multiple sclerosis. J lost 2 bases, V lost 1 base, and 1 base had no gene match. The CDR3 loop spans 15 amino acids. Germline-derived CDR1 and CDR2 are SGHTA and FQGNSA. This table comes from immunoSEQ multiplex PCR, and its TCRdb copy is limited to in-frame clones, with some not included. This sample yields tens of thousands of clones, of which roughly nine tenths are seen a single time; around 3.3% belongs to the top ten. The source was peripheral blood, collected in the first trimester of pregnancy. The rearrangement uses TRBV7-2 and TRBJ2-3; TRBD2 matches at 9 bases. This receptor was obtained from a female donor in good health, enrolled as a control in a pregnancy study. The chain's CDR3 is CASSLGGRDTDTQYF. CDR3 coding DNA: TGTGCCAGCAGCTTAGGCGGGAGGGACACAGATACGCAGTATTTT.